This section outlines one T cell receptor beta chain sequence together with its context. The antigen is not known. This entry belongs to a study of T cell responses to AZD1222 COVID-19 vaccine. Study conclusions and caveats: Receipt of two AZD1222 doses was followed by a rise in Spike-specific TCR breadth and depth.

Only in-frame clones appear in the TCRdb table, and some are missing; sequencing was by immunoSEQ multiplex PCR. Altogether some 200,000 clones are present, more than 85% being singletons, with the ten largest covering roughly 3.5%. CDR3 size: 13 residues. V was clipped by 7 bases and J by 7 bases, with 14 bases between them. The germline CDR1 and CDR2 sequences are MNHEY and SVGAGI. J is TRBJ1-5 and V is TRBV6-5; D may be TRBD1 (6 bases). This clonotype was sampled from an adult who received the AZD1222 COVID-19 vaccine. The sequenced sample was peripheral blood, obtained 28 days after the second AZD1222 dose. CDR3 protein: CASTNREPQPQHF. Written as DNA, the CDR3 is TGTGCCAGCACCAACAGGGAGCCGCAGCCCCAGCATTTT.